Below are 3 T cell receptor beta chains sequenced from a single sample in a study of a mutant IDH1 vaccine in newly diagnosed glioma (dated by TCRdb to 2020 to 2022). Sample time point, as interpreted from the label and publication: week 23, last vaccination. Each vaccine dose, consisting of 300 ug of a 20-mer mutant IDH1 peptide in Montanide, was administered subcutaneously with topical imiquimod. No antigens are known for them. Library prep was done by the immunoSEQ multiplex PCR assay. Not all clones reach the TCRdb copy of this immuneACCESS table, which keeps in-frame sequences only. Checked studies attribute under half of the gap to unresolved V genes and leave the rest unexplained. In all, the sample holds about 43,000 clones, and approximately 84% of those were seen once. The ten largest account for approximately 2.5% of the sample. Sample: PBMCs, taken from a glioma patient whose treatment included an IDH1 peptide vaccine. The receptors derive from a woman younger than 35 with glioma. Some clones in this sample may be carry-over from other donors' samples.

The CDR3: CASRLSGTRYEQYF. In DNA, the CDR3 is TGCGCCAGCAGGCTCAGCGGGACCCGGTACGAGCAGTACTTC. This rearrangement joins TRBV5-1 to TRBJ2-7, with 7 bases that match TRBD2. This CDR3 region has 14 residues. Trimming removed 5 bases from V and 4 bases from J; junction bases left unmatched: 9. Germline V gene lookup returns CDR1 SGHRS and CDR2 YFSETQ.

The CDR3 coding sequence is TGCGCCAGCAGCCAAGATATGACAACCTACACTGAAGCTTTCTTT. Translation gives CASSQDMTTYTEAFF. V and J are TRBV4-1 and TRBJ1-1; D is unresolved. Per germline, CDR1 MGHRA and CDR2 YSYEKL. CDR3 length equals 15 residues. V gave up 0 bases and J gave up 3 bases, with 11 bases separating them.

V is TRBV28 and J is TRBJ2-7; D gene ambiguous. This CDR3 is built from 10 residues. CDR1 is MDHEN, CDR2 SYDVKM, per germline. Trimming pared 5 bases from V and 2 bases from J, leaving 1 base between. The DNA of the CDR3 is TGTGCCAGCAGTGCCTACGAGCAGTACTTC. This translates into CASSAYEQYF.